This T cell receptor (beta chain) emerged from a study of T cell changes during pregnancy in multiple sclerosis. A few counts support this clone. Only in-frame clones appear in the TCRdb table, and some are missing; sequencing was by immunoSEQ multiplex PCR. The sample yields about 70,000 clones, over 80% seen once. Here the sequenced sample was CD8+ T cells from peripheral blood mononuclear cells, taken in the third trimester of pregnancy. The clonotype comes from a female donor in good health, enrolled as a control in a pregnancy study.

This chain's CDR3 is CASSLTGQRNQPQHF. The DNA of the CDR3 is TGTGCCAGCAGCTTAACGGGACAGCGAAATCAGCCCCAGCATTTT. The J gene is TRBJ1-5, the V gene TRBV7-3, with 7 bases lining up with TRBD1. The CDR3 runs to 15 residues. Unmatched junction bases numbered 3, after V lost 0 bases and J lost 4 bases. Looked up from germline, CDR1 is SGHTA and CDR2 is FQGTGA.